The 30 T cell receptor beta chains in this list originate from one sample, sequenced in a study of OX40 agonist ivuxolimab in advanced cancers. Here immunoSEQ multiplex PCR was the method, and the copy in TCRdb shows in-frame clones only, minus some. Here the sample spans roughly 60,000 clones, 86% being singletons. The sample in question was CD4+ or CD8+ T cells sorted from blood, obtained in a trial of the OX40 agonist ivuxolimab. Receptors originate from an adult with an advanced solid tumor such as melanoma, head and neck, liver or kidney cancer.

The chain combines TRBV9 with TRBJ1-1; D might be TRBD1 (5 bases). CDR1 SGDLS and CDR2 YYNGEE come from the germline V gene. V shed 2 bases and J shed 5 bases, with 10 bases lying between them. CDR3 size: 13 residues. The CDR3 sequence is CASSVQGGTEAFF. The CDR3 nucleotides are TGTGCCAGCAGCGTGCAGGGCGGGACTGAAGCTTTCTTT. Drawing the rest from reference TRBV9 and TRBJ1-1, the complete variable domain is DSGVTQTPKHLITATGQRVTLRCSPRSGDLSVYWYQQSLDQGLQFLIQYYNGEERAKGNILERFSAQQFPDLHSELNLSSLELGDSALYFCASSVQGGTEAFFGQGTRLTVV.

CDR3 DNA sequence: TGTGCCAGCTCACTCGACAGGGGGAACACTGAAGCTTTCTTT. Amino acids: CASSLDRGNTEAFF. This chain uses TRBV18 with TRBJ1-1, with 8 bases aligning to TRBD1. V was pared by 4 bases and J by 1 base, with 2 bases of the junction left unmatched. The CDR3 has 14 residues. CDR1 is KGHSH and CDR2 is LQKENI in the germline V gene. Full variable domain (missing parts from reference TRBV18 and TRBJ1-1): NAGVMQNPRHLVRRRGQEARLRCSPMKGHSHVYWYRQLPEEGLKFMVYLQKENIIDESGMPKERFSAEFPKEGPSILRIQQVVRGDSAAYFCASSLDRGNTEAFFGQGTRLTVV.

The chain joins TRBV7-6 to TRBJ2-6; D is ambiguous. Germline V lookup: CDR1 SGHVS, CDR2 FNYEAQ. The CDR3 is made up of 14 amino acids. Trimming took off 2 bases at V and 0 bases at J, with 2 bases between the two ends. The CDR3 spells CASSLNSGANVLTF. The CDR3 DNA sequence: TGTGCCAGCAGCTTAAACTCTGGGGCCAACGTCCTGACTTTC. Variable domain in full (rest from reference TRBV7-6 and TRBJ2-6): GAGVSQSPRYKVTKRGQDVALRCDPISGHVSLYWYRQALGQGPEFLTYFNYEAQQDKSGLPNDRFSAERPEGSISTLTIQRTEQRDSAMYRCASSLNSGANVLTFGAGSRLTVL.

This clone was observed a few times. CDR3 in DNA: TGTGCAAGTCGCACAGGTCCCGGGACTAGCGGGGGGGGACGTAATACGCAGTATTTT. It codes for CASRTGPGTSGGGRNTQYF. The rearrangement uses TRBV12-2 and TRBJ2-3; TRBD2 is the table's D call, not checked against the DNA. TRBV12-2 is marked as a pseudogene. This CDR3 comprises 19 residues.

The rearrangement joins TRBV27 to TRBJ2-7; D is ambiguous. The V end lost 5 bases, the J end lost 5 bases, and 13 bases lay between the germline ends. CDR3 size: 13 residues. Germline V gene sequence: CDR1 MNHEY, CDR2 SMNVEV (reference sequence). The CDR3 is CASSPTNQDEQYF. Here the CDR3 DNA reads TGTGCCAGCAGTCCCACGAATCAGGACGAGCAGTACTTC.

The rearrangement joins TRBV19 to TRBJ1-3; D remains unclear. CDR1 is LNHDA, CDR2 SQIVND, per germline (reference sequence). This CDR3 is built from 14 residues. Trimming removed 6 bases from V and 7 bases from J, with 16 bases in between. This chain's CDR3 is CASRGSAWENTIYF. The CDR3 nucleotides are TGTGCCAGTAGAGGGTCGGCCTGGGAGAACACCATATATTTT.

This chain joins TRBV30 and TRBJ1-2, with D unclear. Germline V CDR1 and CDR2: GTSNPN, SVGIG (reference sequence). CDR3 length equals 13 residues. V was pared by 4 bases and J by 4 bases, with 13 bases between. Here the CDR3 reads CAWTAANLYGYTF. Here the CDR3 DNA reads TGTGCCTGGACGGCCGCGAACCTCTATGGCTACACCTTC.

The chain has TRBV7-8 and TRBJ2-3, with D perhaps TRBD2 (7 bases). Germline CDR1 is SGHVS and CDR2 is FQNEAQ. The V gene lost 1 base and the J gene lost 10 bases, with 18 bases spanning the gap. This CDR3 comprises 15 residues. Here the CDR3 DNA reads TGTGCCAGCAGCTTAGAGGGGGGGACCTTTACCCCGCAGTATTTT. Protein: CASSLEGGTFTPQYF.

V is TRBV7-9 and J is TRBJ1-1; no definite D call. Looked up from germline, CDR1 is SEHNR and CDR2 is FQNEAQ (reference sequence). There are 14 residues in the CDR3. Trimming left V 2 bases short and J 1 base short, with 8 bases between. For the CDR3, the DNA is TGTGCCAGCAGCTTAATGGCGGCGAACACTGAAGCTTTCTTT. It encodes CASSLMAANTEAFF.

CDR3 loop: CASSDDRGLNTIYF. The CDR3 DNA is TGTGCCAGCTCCGATGACAGGGGGCTGAACACCATATATTTT. This chain joins TRBV18 and TRBJ1-3, with 10 bases lining up with TRBD1. The CDR3 covers 14 residues. V lost 6 bases and J lost 7; bases outside the gene matches: 6. Germline CDR1 and CDR2: KGHSH and LQKENI.

The genes are TRBV5-4 and TRBJ1-4; possible D gene TRBD1, 6 bases. Germline V CDR1 and CDR2: SGHNT, YYREEE (reference sequence). The CDR3 spans 16 residues. With 3 bases removed from V and 8 bases from J, the gap between germline ends came to 20 bases. The CDR3 sequence is CASSSGDNGGNEKLFF. The CDR3 nucleotides are TGTGCCAGCAGCTCGGGGGACAATGGGGGTAACGAAAAACTGTTTTTT.

The gene calls are TRBV11-2 and TRBJ2-3, with no clear D. The V and J ends lost 0 bases and 5 bases respectively, with 6 bases between them. CDR3 length: 13 residues. Germline loops: CDR1 SGHAT, CDR2 FQNNGV. CDR3 residues: CASSLDLGDTQYF. DNA of the CDR3: TGTGCCAGCAGCTTAGATCTGGGAGATACGCAGTATTTT.

In nucleotides, the CDR3 is TGTGCCAGCACCTTCGGCAGGGGAGCAGAGCAGTACTTC. It yields the protein CASTFGRGAEQYF. This sequence joins TRBV11-2 and TRBJ2-7; D might be TRBD1 (6 bases). The CDR3 is 13 amino acids. Germline CDR1 reads SGHAT; CDR2 reads FQNNGV. V was pared by 7 bases and J by 7 bases, with 17 bases between. The complete variable domain, with remaining parts taken from reference TRBV11-2 and TRBJ2-7, reads EAGVAQSPRYKIIEKRQSVAFWCNPISGHATLYWYQQILGQGPKLLIQFQNNGVVDDSQLPKDRFSAERLKGVDSTLKIQPAKLEDSAVYLCASTFGRGAEQYFGPGTRLTVT.

This clone was picked up a small number of times. The chain links TRBV30 to TRBJ1-1, with D perhaps TRBD1 (6 bases). This CDR3 has 13 residues. V lost 0 bases and J 7 bases, leaving 12 bases between the germline ends. Germline CDR1 GTSNPN, CDR2 SVGIG (reference sequence). The CDR3 spells CAWSVGGEGEAFF. The CDR3 DNA reads as TGTGCCTGGAGTGTAGGGGGAGAAGGTGAAGCTTTCTTT.

The rearrangement links TRBV7-2 to TRBJ1-1; D gene uncertain. V dropped 1 base and J dropped 4 bases, with 4 bases sitting between them. This CDR3 comprises 12 residues. Germline values: CDR1 SGHTA, CDR2 FQGNSA. The CDR3 loop is CASSLVFTEAFF. DNA of the CDR3: TGTGCCAGCAGCTTAGTTTTCACTGAAGCTTTCTTT.

The rearrangement uses TRBV7-2 and TRBJ2-1, with 8 nucleotides matching TRBD2. The CDR3 is 15 amino acids. In germline, CDR1 is SGHTA, CDR2 FQGNSA. Trimming at V came to 3 bases and at J to 7 bases, leaving 8 bases not matched to a gene. Here the CDR3 DNA reads TGTGCCAGCAGCTTCGGCCAACTAGCGGTAAATGAGCAGTTCTTC. It encodes CASSFGQLAVNEQFF.

The V and J genes are TRBV30 and TRBJ2-7; no definite D call. CDR1 is GTSNPN and CDR2 is SVGIG in the germline V gene (reference sequence). Trimming pared 5 bases from V and 7 bases from J, leaving 24 bases between. The CDR3 has 15 amino acids. The CDR3 protein is CAWCTPGPSGWEQYF. CDR3 bases: TGTGCCTGGTGTACTCCGGGCCCCTCCGGGTGGGAGCAGTACTTC.

This clone was observed a few times. The chain has TRBV5-5 and TRBJ1-5; possibly TRBD1 for D (6 bases). The CDR3 is made up of 15 amino acids. The ends were cut back, 0 bases at V and 2 bases at J, with 9 bases in the middle. Germline loops: CDR1 SGHKS, CDR2 YYEKEE (reference sequence). Written as DNA, the CDR3 is TGTGCCAGCAGCTTGGACAGGGTCGGCAATCAGCCCCAGCATTTT. Translating it yields CASSLDRVGNQPQHF.

This chain connects TRBV7-3 to TRBJ1-3; unclear D gene. Trimming pared 5 bases from V and 0 bases from J, leaving 8 bases between. CDR1 and CDR2 (germline): SGHTA, FQGTGA. The CDR3 has 14 residues. CDR3 sequence (DNA): TGTGCCAGCAGCCCAGATAGCTCTGGAAACACCATATATTTT. Residues: CASSPDSSGNTIYF. Using reference TRBV7-3 and TRBJ1-3 for the parts outside the CDR3, the full variable domain is GAGVSQTPSNKVTEKGKYVELRCDPISGHTALYWYRQSLGQGPEFLIYFQGTGAADDSGLPNDRFFAVRPEGSVSTLKIQRTERGDSAVYLCASSPDSSGNTIYFGEGSWLTVV.

The rearrangement joins TRBV7-2 to TRBJ2-3; D gene unclear. Germline assignment: CDR1 SGHTA and CDR2 FQGNSA. V shed 3 bases and J shed 3 bases, with 4 bases lying between them. The CDR3 has 12 amino acids. Written as DNA, the CDR3 is TGTGCCAGCAGCTTCTATACAGATACGCAGTATTTT. Its translation is CASSFYTDTQYF.

CDR3 region: CASSMVGRDNQPQHF. The CDR3 nucleotides read TGTGCCAGTAGTATGGTAGGGAGAGACAATCAGCCCCAGCATTTT. The V gene is TRBV19, the J gene TRBJ1-5; no clear D gene. The CDR3 covers 15 residues. CDR1 and CDR2 from the germline V gene are LNHDA and SQIVND (reference sequence). The V and J ends lost 3 bases and 3 bases respectively, with 12 bases between them.

This sequence joins TRBV2 and TRBJ1-1; D unclear. CDR1 SNHLY and CDR2 FYNNEI come from the germline V gene. The CDR3 length is 14 residues. Trimming removed 3 bases at V and 6 bases at J, with 14 bases between. CDR3 sequence reads: CASSDRATRAEAFF. The CDR3 region has the DNA TGTGCCAGCAGTGACCGGGCCACGCGCGCTGAAGCTTTCTTT.

The rearrangement links TRBV15 to TRBJ2-3; D is ambiguous. CDR3 length: 13 amino acids. Trimming cost V 0 bases and J 3 bases, with 4 bases left between them. Germline V gene sequence: CDR1 LNHNV, CDR2 YYDKDF (reference sequence). CDR3 residues: CATSRDPTDTQYF. In nucleotides, the CDR3 is TGTGCCACCAGCAGAGATCCAACAGATACGCAGTATTTT.

This clone was seen once. The rearrangement joins TRBV5-1 to TRBJ1-1, with 7 bases matching TRBD1. The V and J ends lost 4 bases and 10 bases, in that order; junction bases with no gene match: 10. Looked up from germline, CDR1 is SGHRS and CDR2 is YFSETQ. This CDR3 comprises 13 residues. The CDR3 sequence is CASSRGQVGIAFF. CDR3 DNA: TGCGCCAGCAGCCGAGGACAGGTTGGAATAGCTTTCTTT.

The chain recombines TRBV5-4 with TRBJ1-1; 9 bases align to TRBD1. CDR1 and CDR2 from the germline V gene are SGHNT and YYREEE (reference sequence). V was pared by 9 bases and J by 8 bases, with 14 bases of the junction left unmatched. This CDR3 is 14 amino acids long. Here the CDR3 DNA reads TGTGCCATAAGCCGAACAGGGGGCGCAGAGGAAGCTTTCTTT. This codes for CAISRTGGAEEAFF.

The chain recombines TRBV5-1 with TRBJ1-3; TRBD1 is a possible D gene (5 bases). The germline V gene has CDR1 SGHRS and CDR2 YFSETQ. The CDR3 length is 14 residues. V shed 0 bases and J shed 8 bases, with 12 bases lying between them. The chain's CDR3 is CASSLEGTEDTIYF. The CDR3, as DNA: TGCGCCAGCAGCTTGGAAGGGACTGAAGACACCATATATTTT.

The chain combines TRBV11-3 with TRBJ1-3; D gene unclear. The CDR3 extends over 15 amino acids. Trimming left V 2 bases short and J 0 bases short, with 8 bases between. Germline CDR1 and CDR2: SGHNT and YENEEA. The CDR3 region has the DNA TGTGCCAGCAGCTTAAGGCAGAGCTCTGGAAACACCATATATTTT. Its translation is CASSLRQSSGNTIYF.

This chain uses TRBV10-3 with TRBJ2-5; D perhaps matches TRBD1 (6 bases). The CDR3 loop spans 13 amino acids. CDR1 ENHRY and CDR2 SYGVKD come from the germline V gene. V dropped 2 bases and J dropped 4 bases, with 8 bases sitting between them. CDR3 sequence reads: CAISEGQRETQYF. As DNA, the CDR3 is TGTGCCATCAGTGAGGGACAGCGAGAGACCCAGTACTTC.

In DNA form, the CDR3 reads TGTGCCAGCAGGTCTAGCGGGGGGGGCGTCGGGGAGCTGTTTTTT. As protein: CASRSSGGGVGELFF. The J gene is TRBJ2-2, the V gene TRBV6-1; TRBD2 aligns across 12 bases. This CDR3 is 15 amino acids long. The germline V gene encodes CDR1 MNHNS and CDR2 SASEGT. Trimming at V came to 6 bases and at J to 7 bases, leaving 6 bases not matched to a gene.

This clone has only one observation. The gene calls are TRBV6-1 and TRBJ1-5, with TRBD1 matching over 7 bases. Per germline, CDR1 MNHNS and CDR2 SASEGT. J lost 4 bases, V lost 6 bases, and 9 bases had no gene match. This CDR3 region has 15 residues. The CDR3 DNA reads TGTGCCAGCAGAAACTCGGGACAGCTAAATCAGCCCCAGCATTTT. Its protein is CASRNSGQLNQPQHF.